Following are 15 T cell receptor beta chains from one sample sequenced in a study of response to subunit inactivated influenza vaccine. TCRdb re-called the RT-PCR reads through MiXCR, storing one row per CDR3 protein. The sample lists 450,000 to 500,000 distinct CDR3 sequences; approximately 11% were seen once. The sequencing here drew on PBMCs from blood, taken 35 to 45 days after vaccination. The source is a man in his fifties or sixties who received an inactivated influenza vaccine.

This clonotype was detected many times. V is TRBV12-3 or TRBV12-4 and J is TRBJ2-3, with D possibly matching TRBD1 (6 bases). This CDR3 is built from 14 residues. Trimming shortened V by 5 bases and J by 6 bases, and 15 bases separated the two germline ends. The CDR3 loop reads CASSLTGFRDTQYF. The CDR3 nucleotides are TGTGCCAGCAGTCTTACAGGGTTTAGGGATACGCAGTATTTT.

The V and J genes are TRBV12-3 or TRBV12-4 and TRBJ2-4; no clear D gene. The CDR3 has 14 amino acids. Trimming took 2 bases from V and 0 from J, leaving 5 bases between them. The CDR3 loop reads CASSLSLAKNIQYF. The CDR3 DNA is TGTGCCAGCAGTTTATCCTTAGCCAAAAACATTCAGTACTTC.

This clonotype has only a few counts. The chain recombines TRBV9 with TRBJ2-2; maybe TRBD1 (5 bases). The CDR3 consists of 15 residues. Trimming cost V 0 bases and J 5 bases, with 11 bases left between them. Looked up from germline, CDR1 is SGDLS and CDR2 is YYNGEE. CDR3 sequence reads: CASSVGAGLTGELFF. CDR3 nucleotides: TGTGCCAGCAGCGTAGGGGCAGGGTTGACCGGGGAGCTGTTTTTT.

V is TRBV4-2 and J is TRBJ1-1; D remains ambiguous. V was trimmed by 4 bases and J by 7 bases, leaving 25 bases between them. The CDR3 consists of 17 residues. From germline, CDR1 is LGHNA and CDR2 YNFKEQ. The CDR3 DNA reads TGTGCCAGCAGCCCACGCTCTTCCCCAGCCAGGTCAGGTGAAGCTTTCTTT. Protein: CASSPRSSPARSGEAFF.

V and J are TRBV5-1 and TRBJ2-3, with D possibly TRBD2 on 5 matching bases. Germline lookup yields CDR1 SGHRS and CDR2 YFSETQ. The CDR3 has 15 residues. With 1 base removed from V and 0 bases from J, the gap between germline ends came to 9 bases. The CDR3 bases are TGCGCCAGCAGCTTGTCCGGGGATAGCACAGATACGCAGTATTTT. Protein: CASSLSGDSTDTQYF.

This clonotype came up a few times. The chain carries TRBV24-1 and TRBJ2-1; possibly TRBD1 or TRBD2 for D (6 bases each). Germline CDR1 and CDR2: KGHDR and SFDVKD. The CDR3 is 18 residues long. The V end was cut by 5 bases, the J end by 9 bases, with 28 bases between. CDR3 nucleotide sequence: TGTGCCACCAGTGTAGCAGGAACGGCCCCCCAAGGAGGGGGTGAGCAGTTCTTC. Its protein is CATSVAGTAPQGGGEQFF.

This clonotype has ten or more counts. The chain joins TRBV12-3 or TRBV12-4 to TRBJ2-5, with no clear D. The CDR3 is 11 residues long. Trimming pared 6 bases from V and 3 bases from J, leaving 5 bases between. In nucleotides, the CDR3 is TGTGCCAGCAGCTTAAAAGAGACCCAGTACTTC. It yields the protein CASSLKETQYF.

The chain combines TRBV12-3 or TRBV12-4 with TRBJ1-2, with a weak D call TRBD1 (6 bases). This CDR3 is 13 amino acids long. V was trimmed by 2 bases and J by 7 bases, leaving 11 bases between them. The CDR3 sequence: CASSLPRGTGYTF. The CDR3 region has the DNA TGTGCCAGCAGTTTACCGAGGGGGACTGGCTACACCTTC.

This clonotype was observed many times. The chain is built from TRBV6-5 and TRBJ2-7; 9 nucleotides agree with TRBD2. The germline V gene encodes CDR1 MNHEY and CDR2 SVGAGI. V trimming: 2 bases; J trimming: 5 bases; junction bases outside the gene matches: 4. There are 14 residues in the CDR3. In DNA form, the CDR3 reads TGTGCCAGCAGTTACGTCGCGGGAGGGAACGAGCAGTACTTC. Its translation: CASSYVAGGNEQYF.

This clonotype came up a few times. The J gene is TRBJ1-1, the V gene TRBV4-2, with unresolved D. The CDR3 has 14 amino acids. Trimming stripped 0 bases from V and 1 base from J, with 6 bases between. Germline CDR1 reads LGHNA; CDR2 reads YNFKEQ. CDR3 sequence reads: CASSQDTANTEAFF. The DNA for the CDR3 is TGTGCCAGCAGCCAAGATACAGCGAACACTGAAGCTTTCTTT.

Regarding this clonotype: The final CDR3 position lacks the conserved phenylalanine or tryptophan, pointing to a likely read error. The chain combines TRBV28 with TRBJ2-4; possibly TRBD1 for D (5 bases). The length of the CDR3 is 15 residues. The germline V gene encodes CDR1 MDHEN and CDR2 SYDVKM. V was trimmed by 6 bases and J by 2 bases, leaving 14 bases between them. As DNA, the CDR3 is TGTGCCAGCAGAAGGGCAGGGTGGCCCAAAAACATTCAGTACTTA. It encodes CASRRAGWPKNIQYL.

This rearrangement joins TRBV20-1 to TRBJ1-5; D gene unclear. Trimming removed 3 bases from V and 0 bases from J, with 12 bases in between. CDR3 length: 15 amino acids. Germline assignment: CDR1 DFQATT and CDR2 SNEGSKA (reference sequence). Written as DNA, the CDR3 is TGCAGTGCTAGGAATCTGCAGGTTAGCAATCAGCCCCAGCATTTT. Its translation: CSARNLQVSNQPQHF.

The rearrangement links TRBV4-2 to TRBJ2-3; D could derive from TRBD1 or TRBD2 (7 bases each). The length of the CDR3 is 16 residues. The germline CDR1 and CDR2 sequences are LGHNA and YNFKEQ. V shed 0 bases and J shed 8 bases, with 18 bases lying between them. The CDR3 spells CASSQDTGDYTSTQYF. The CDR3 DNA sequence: TGTGCCAGCAGCCAAGATACAGGGGACTACACCTCTACGCAGTATTTT.

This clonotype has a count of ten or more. This CDR3 reads CASSLEGREKLFF. CDR3 nucleotides: TGTGCCAGCAGTTTGGAGGGACGTGAAAAACTGTTTTTT. V is TRBV12-3 or TRBV12-4 and J is TRBJ1-4; weak D call: TRBD1 (5 bases). The CDR3 length is 13 residues. V was clipped by 3 bases and J by 7 bases, with 9 bases between them.

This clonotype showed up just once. The chain's CDR3 is CASSLVGTSGGGDTGELFF. For the CDR3, the DNA is TGTGCCAGCAGCTTAGTCGGGACTAGCGGGGGTGGTGACACCGGGGAGCTGTTTTTT. The V call is TRBV11-2, the J call TRBJ2-2; TRBD2 matches at 14 bases. The CDR3 is 19 residues long. Losses at the gene ends were 1 base for V and 3 bases for J; bases not matched to a gene: 7. From germline, CDR1 is SGHAT and CDR2 FQNNGV.